One and the same sample provided the 30 T cell receptor beta chains below, sequenced in a study of blood T cell repertoires in COVID-19. Clones were read by immunoSEQ multiplex PCR, and TCRdb kept only the in-frame ones, dropping some. This table holds over 150,000 clones, approximately 80% found once. Input material: peripheral blood. Source of these receptors: a woman aged 40 to 55 with COVID-19, enrolled during active disease.

The genes are TRBV19 and TRBJ1-5; the D is unclear. This CDR3 region has 16 residues. Germline V gene sequence: CDR1 LNHDA, CDR2 SQIVND (reference sequence). Deletions cut 4 bases from V and 0 bases from J, with 13 bases between. The CDR3: CASSKDRSYSNQPQHF. CDR3 DNA sequence: TGTGCCAGTAGTAAAGACCGCAGTTATAGCAATCAGCCCCAGCATTTT.

The DNA for the CDR3 is TGTGCCAGCAGCCAAGGAACTAGCGGTTACGAGCAGTACTTC. Amino acid sequence: CASSQGTSGYEQYF. This rearrangement joins TRBV4-2 to TRBJ2-7, with TRBD2 identical over 8 bases. Germline V gene sequence: CDR1 LGHNA, CDR2 YNFKEQ. The CDR3 loop spans 14 amino acids. J was trimmed by 4 bases and V by 1 base; bases with no gene match: 3.

V and J are TRBV5-1 and TRBJ2-5, with D possibly matching TRBD2 (6 bases). The length of the CDR3 is 16 residues. From germline, CDR1 is SGHRS and CDR2 YFSETQ. Trimming removed 4 bases at V and 4 bases at J, with 20 bases between. The CDR3 DNA reads as TGCGCCAGCAGCCTTGGCGCGGGAAACCTCCGAGAGACCCAGTACTTC. This translates into CASSLGAGNLRETQYF.

CDR3 in amino acids: CATSRDLGVEKLFF. The CDR3 bases are TGTGCCACCAGCAGAGATCTTGGAGTGGAAAAACTGTTTTTT. The chain uses TRBV15 and TRBJ1-4; D is ambiguous. The V gene lost 0 bases and the J gene lost 8 bases, with 10 bases spanning the gap. The germline V gene has CDR1 LNHNV and CDR2 YYDKDF (reference sequence). The CDR3 totals 14 residues.

This clone came up a few times. The gene calls are TRBV19 and TRBJ1-4; 7 bases align to TRBD1. CDR1 and CDR2 from the germline V gene are LNHDA and SQIVND (reference sequence). V was pared by 3 bases and J by 7 bases, with 8 bases of the junction left unmatched. This CDR3 contains 15 residues. The CDR3 DNA sequence: TGTGCCAGTAGTATCGTGAGACAGGGCAGTGAAAAACTGTTTTTT. Its translation: CASSIVRQGSEKLFF.

This clone is a singleton in its sample. The rearrangement uses TRBV6-5 and TRBJ1-2; D is ambiguous. V lost 0 bases and J lost 2, with 13 bases in between. There are 16 residues in the CDR3. From germline, CDR1 is MNHEY and CDR2 SVGAGI. CDR3 amino acids: CASSYSIRGSNYGYTF. The CDR3 DNA follows: TGTGCCAGCAGTTACTCGATCCGGGGTTCAAACTATGGCTACACCTTC.

This chain links TRBV28 with TRBJ1-3; TRBD1 agrees at 7 bases. Germline V CDR1 and CDR2: MDHEN, SYDVKM. The CDR3 length is 15 residues. V was clipped by 5 bases and J by 3 bases; unmatched bases: 7. The CDR3 DNA follows: TGTGCCAGCAGTATGCACGGGACAGTTGGAAACACCATATATTTT. Encoded protein: CASSMHGTVGNTIYF.

This chain joins TRBV28 and TRBJ1-1, with D perhaps TRBD1 (6 bases). The CDR3 has 14 residues. V dropped 6 bases and J dropped 6 bases, with 17 bases sitting between them. In germline, CDR1 is MDHEN, CDR2 SYDVKM. CDR3 coding DNA: TGTGCCAGCAGCTATCAGGGGCTTGGGCCTGAAGCTTTCTTT. Translation gives CASSYQGLGPEAFF.

This chain links TRBV7-4 with TRBJ1-4; 7 bases align to TRBD1. The trim removed 3 bases at V and 0 bases at J, leaving 10 bases unmatched. The CDR3 loop spans 18 amino acids. CDR1 and CDR2 (germline): SGHVT, SQSDAQ. The chain's CDR3 is CASSFLRTGYATNEKLFF. In DNA form, the CDR3 reads TGTGCCAGCAGCTTCCTCCGGACAGGATATGCAACTAATGAAAAACTGTTTTTT.

This clone was seen only once. J is TRBJ2-1 and V is TRBV18; no reliable D call. The CDR3 has 16 amino acids. CDR1 is KGHSH and CDR2 is LQKENI in the germline V gene. Trimming removed 2 bases at V and 0 bases at J, with 11 bases between. CDR3 residues: CASSPWQANSYNEQFF. CDR3 coding DNA: TGTGCCAGCTCACCATGGCAGGCTAACTCCTACAATGAGCAGTTCTTC.

The chain carries TRBV6-6 and TRBJ2-1; weak D call: TRBD2 (6 bases). Trimming stripped 2 bases from V and 3 bases from J, with 14 bases between. CDR1 is MNHNY, CDR2 SVGAGI, per germline (reference sequence). The CDR3 consists of 16 residues. CDR3 region: CASSYPRDSIYNEQFF. The CDR3 DNA reads as TGTGCCAGCAGTTACCCCCGGGACTCAATCTACAATGAGCAGTTCTTC.

The J gene is TRBJ2-5, the V gene TRBV6-5, with TRBD1 as a possible D gene (5 bases). Germline loops: CDR1 MNHEY, CDR2 SVGAGI. The CDR3 is 14 amino acids. V lost 2 bases and J 7 bases, leaving 14 bases between the germline ends. The CDR3 region is CASSYGPGQGTQYF. In DNA form, the CDR3 reads TGTGCCAGCAGTTACGGACCGGGTCAGGGGACCCAGTACTTC.

The J gene is TRBJ2-1, the V gene TRBV19, with 10 bases matching TRBD2. In germline, CDR1 is LNHDA, CDR2 SQIVND (reference sequence). The CDR3 consists of 15 residues. Trimming removed 1 base from V and 6 bases from J; junction bases left unmatched: 3. This CDR3 is CASSIVLAGVNEQFF. Written as DNA, the CDR3 is TGTGCCAGTAGTATAGTTCTAGCGGGAGTCAATGAGCAGTTCTTC.

The chain uses TRBV5-6 and TRBJ1-6; D might be TRBD1 (6 bases). Between the trimmed V and J ends, which lost 4 bases and 7 bases, there was a span of 12 bases. Germline V lookup: CDR1 SGHDT, CDR2 YYEEEE. The CDR3 has 14 amino acids. Written as DNA, the CDR3 is TGTGCCAGCAGCCAATGGACAGCGAATTCACCCCTCCACTTT. This encodes CASSQWTANSPLHF.

The chain joins TRBV3-1 (or the pseudogene TRBV3-2) to TRBJ1-1, with a possible D match to TRBD1 (6 bases). The V end lost 6 bases, the J end lost 0 bases, and 11 bases lay between the germline ends. Per germline, CDR1 LGHDT and CDR2 YNNKEL (reference sequence). This CDR3 contains 14 residues. CDR3 in amino acids: CASRFRGLNTEAFF. Written as DNA, the CDR3 is TGTGCCAGCAGATTCAGGGGTTTGAACACTGAAGCTTTCTTT.

CDR3 in DNA: TGCGCCAGCAGTGCTAAGGGGCCAGTTGGCTACACCTTC. The encoded protein is CASSAKGPVGYTF. The chain couples TRBV10-2 to TRBJ1-2; D possibly corresponds to TRBD1 (5 bases). Germline lookup yields CDR1 WSHSY and CDR2 SAAADI. V lost 4 bases and J lost 7, with 13 bases in between. The CDR3 has 13 amino acids.

This clone was counted many times. This sequence joins TRBV7-9 and TRBJ1-5; 7 bases map to TRBD1. There are 15 residues in the CDR3. J lost 11 bases, V lost 5 bases, and 15 bases had no gene match. CDR1 and CDR2 from the germline V gene are SEHNR and FQNEAQ (reference sequence). This CDR3 reads CASSPTGVAIASQHF. The CDR3 DNA reads TGTGCCAGCAGCCCTACAGGGGTTGCCATTGCGTCCCAGCATTTT.

The rearrangement links TRBV28 to TRBJ1-5, with D perhaps matching TRBD1 (5 bases). The CDR3 is 12 residues long. Germline-derived CDR1 and CDR2 are MDHEN and SYDVKM. The ends were cut back, 3 bases at V and 7 bases at J, with 7 bases in the middle. The CDR3 loop is CASSFPGQPQHF. CDR3 DNA: TGTGCCAGCAGTTTTCCAGGGCAGCCCCAGCATTTT.

This chain joins TRBV5-1 and TRBJ1-1, with 8 nucleotides matching TRBD1. With V trimmed by 4 bases and J by 4 bases, 6 bases remained unmatched. The CDR3 has 14 amino acids. Per the germline V gene, CDR1 is SGHRS and CDR2 is YFSETQ. The CDR3 here is CASSPRQGSTEAFF. CDR3 nucleotides: TGCGCCAGCAGCCCTCGACAGGGGAGCACTGAAGCTTTCTTT.

This chain uses TRBV21-1 with TRBJ1-1. TRBV21-1 is given as a pseudogene. CDR3 length: 13 residues. The CDR3 nucleotides read TGTGCCAGCGGGTTGGGTAGCGGGTCTGAAGCTTTCTTT. Translation: CASGLGSGSEAFF.

The chain employs TRBV7-6 and TRBJ1-4, with no clear D. V gave up 5 bases and J gave up 5 bases, with 9 bases separating them. The germline V gene encodes CDR1 SGHVS and CDR2 FNYEAQ. This CDR3 has 13 amino acids. CDR3 protein: CASSKDLNEKLFF. The CDR3 nucleotides are TGTGCCAGCAGCAAGGACTTAAATGAAAAACTGTTTTTT.

V usage is TRBV3-1 (or the pseudogene TRBV3-2) and J usage is TRBJ1-2, with TRBD1 identical over 9 bases. The ends lost 8 bases at V and 9 bases at J; junction bases unmatched: 13. The CDR3 is made up of 14 amino acids. Per the germline V gene, CDR1 is LGHDT and CDR2 is YNNKEL (reference sequence). CDR3 residues: CASGSRDRAVSYTF. CDR3 bases: TGTGCCAGCGGGTCCCGGGACAGGGCAGTAAGCTACACCTTC.

A single count supports this clone. V and J are TRBV3-1 (or the pseudogene TRBV3-2) and TRBJ2-5; 7 bases match TRBD2. Germline-derived CDR1 and CDR2 are LGHDT and YNNKEL (reference sequence). The J segment lost 4 bases and the V segment lost 4 bases, leaving 9 bases of the junction unmatched. The CDR3 runs 15 residues. For the CDR3, the DNA is TGTGCCAGCAGCCCCAGGGAGGGGAATCGAGAGACCCAGTACTTC. Protein: CASSPREGNRETQYF.

This clone was seen only once. The J gene is TRBJ2-7, the V gene TRBV25-1, with no clear D. The V gene's germline CDR1 is MGHDK and CDR2 SYGVNS. V gave up 4 bases and J gave up 2 bases, with 9 bases separating them. CDR3 size: 13 residues. The CDR3: CASSGQVPYEQYF. CDR3 sequence (DNA): TGTGCCAGCAGTGGTCAGGTTCCCTACGAGCAGTACTTC.

The V call is TRBV28, the J call TRBJ1-5; 9 positions match TRBD1. The V segment lost 5 bases and the J segment 4 bases; nucleotides outside the gene matches: 3. The length of the CDR3 is 14 residues. CDR1 and CDR2 (germline): MDHEN, SYDVKM. The CDR3 bases are TGTGCCAGCAGTCCCGGGACAGGGAATCAGCCCCAGCATTTT. Its translation: CASSPGTGNQPQHF.

The chain recombines TRBV24-1 with TRBJ2-3; D is unresolved. Trimming removed 3 bases from V and 2 bases from J, with 11 bases in between. Germline V gene data show CDR1 as KGHDR and CDR2 as SFDVKD. The CDR3 runs to 15 residues. The CDR3 reads CATSDVRSYTDTQYF. As DNA, the CDR3 is TGTGCCACCAGTGATGTGCGGAGCTACACAGATACGCAGTATTTT.

The V and J genes are TRBV6-6 and TRBJ2-7; TRBD2 matches at 11 bases. The CDR3 contains 16 residues. Germline CDR1 and CDR2: MNHNY and SVGAGI (reference sequence). Trimming at V came to 2 bases and at J to 0 bases, leaving 3 bases not matched to a gene. CDR3: CASSYLAGGSSYEQYF. DNA of the CDR3: TGTGCCAGCAGTTACCTAGCGGGAGGAAGCTCCTACGAGCAGTACTTC.

The CDR3: CASSGWVGTASDEQYF. The CDR3 nucleotides are TGTGCCAGCAGTGGGTGGGTCGGCACCGCGAGCGACGAGCAGTACTTC. The rearrangement joins TRBV28 to TRBJ2-7; D gene uncertain. V was trimmed by 5 bases and J by 5 bases, leaving 22 bases between them. CDR1 and CDR2 from the germline V gene are MDHEN and SYDVKM. This CDR3 has 16 residues.

This chain links TRBV2 with TRBJ1-6; TRBD1 matches at 9 bases. V shed 6 bases, J shed 6 bases, and the junction held 6 bases outside the gene matches. CDR3 size: 15 residues. CDR1 SNHLY and CDR2 FYNNEI come from the germline V gene. The CDR3 bases are TGTGCCAGCAGCGGGGACAGGGCGGGTAATTCACCCCTCCACTTT. Translated: CASSGDRAGNSPLHF.

The chain links TRBV7-3 to TRBJ2-1; TRBD1 matches 9 bases. The CDR3 covers 14 residues. V lost 3 bases and J lost 8; bases outside the gene matches: 5. The germline CDR1 and CDR2 sequences are SGHTA and FQGTGA. CDR3 loop: CASSFRQGDDEQFF. In DNA form, the CDR3 reads TGTGCCAGCAGCTTTAGACAGGGGGATGATGAGCAGTTCTTC.